These T cell receptor beta chains were read from a single sample in a study of blood T cell repertoires in COVID-19. Sequenced by immunoSEQ multiplex PCR; TCRdb stores in-frame clones only, minus some. The sample consists of some 160,000 clones, around nine tenths of them appearing once. The source material was peripheral blood. The receptors derive from a woman over 75 with COVID-19, enrolled during active disease. CDR3s include the opening cysteine and the closing phenylalanine or tryptophan.

J gene	CDR3 length	V gene	CDR3 protein
TRBJ1-2	15	TRBV28	CASSLGAAGADGYTF
TRBJ2-2	14	TRBV19	CASTPQGVAGELFF
TRBJ1-3	16	TRBV3-1/TRBV3-2	CASSLGQSGLRNTIYF
TRBJ1-3	16	TRBV6-5	CASSSTPPGSGNTIYF
TRBJ2-1	14	TRBV4-3	CASSRLQSYNEQFF
TRBJ2-1	11	TRBV6-5	CASSRDNEQFF
TRBJ2-5	14	TRBV9	CASSGTRAGETQYF
TRBJ2-7	13	TRBV7-8	CASSLGRDYEQYF
TRBJ1-2	14	TRBV6-1	CASSEGTGGLGYTF
TRBJ2-1	17	TRBV9	CASSAGLAGGPGNEQFF
TRBJ1-2	16	TRBV7-3	CASSLTPGGAGGGYTF
TRBJ2-1	17	TRBV7-6	CASSLVGLAEVDNEQFF
TRBJ2-2	20	TRBV4-3	CASSQDSTLSGQGTTGELFF
TRBJ2-5	15	TRBV5-5	CASSFGSREEETQYF
TRBJ2-3	14	TRBV6-5	CASSYLAGADTQYF
TRBJ1-1	16	TRBV16	CASSRDAGTGGLEAFF
TRBJ2-3	15	TRBV19	CAASWTSGSTDTQYF
TRBJ2-3	16	TRBV9	CASSVAAGGSTDTQYF
TRBJ1-2	14	TRBV4-2	CASSQVAVLDGYTF
TRBJ2-1	19	TRBV4-2	CASSQEGRVGAGALNEQFF
TRBJ2-7	13	TRBV2	CASSDRGYYEQYF
TRBJ2-7	14	TRBV7-8	CASSLGETAYEQYF
TRBJ1-2	17	TRBV4-2	CASSQEVLLGANYGYTF
TRBJ1-1	13	TRBV28	CASKTGANTEAFF
TRBJ1-4	14	TRBV2	CASSLGPGGEKLFF
TRBJ2-5	16	TRBV5-6	CASSFRAGMYQETQYF
TRBJ2-2	13	TRBV5-6	CASRLAGGRELFF
TRBJ1-4	15	TRBV5-6	CASSLRNRDNEKLFF
TRBJ1-3	16	TRBV6-1	CASSAYPQGLGNTIYF
TRBJ2-6	18	TRBV14	CASSLRTGLGSGANVLTF
TRBJ1-1	13	TRBV18	CASSWDRNTEAFF
TRBJ2-2	17	TRBV5-8	CASSLARAGTNTGELFF
TRBJ2-5	15	TRBV5-8	CASSGGLVLGETQYF
TRBJ2-4	17	TRBV7-8	CASSPTGQSIAKNIQYF
TRBJ1-1	14	TRBV27	CASSLKHLNTEAFF
TRBJ2-3	16	TRBV6-6	CASSARTGASTDTQYF
TRBJ2-5	12	TRBV18	CASSFSDETQYF
TRBJ2-7	14	TRBV27	CASKLTSVSYEQYF
TRBJ2-2	15	TRBV6-2/TRBV6-3	CASSYRASGTGELFF
TRBJ2-1	15	TRBV11-1	CASSLASGLYNEQFF
TRBJ1-2	13	TRBV5-8	CASSFLSLYGYTF
TRBJ2-7	16	TRBV19	CASSRPTSGIPYEQYF
TRBJ1-5	14	TRBV5-6	CASSYSVNNQPQHF
TRBJ2-7	15	TRBV5-1	CASSLEGPRAHEQYF
TRBJ1-1	11	TRBV12-3/TRBV12-4	CASSQGAEAFF
TRBJ2-3	13	TRBV9	CASSPSGTDTQYF
TRBJ1-1	16	TRBV10-3	CAISAGTGGSNTEAFF
TRBJ1-1	12	TRBV24-1	CATSDETGEAFF
TRBJ2-4	17	TRBV4-1	CASSQDQGTGGSDIQYF
TRBJ2-3	17	TRBV4-1	CASSQLILAGGKDTQYF
TRBJ2-1	17	TRBV7-2	CASSLTTPGQGYNEQFF
TRBJ1-1	11	TRBV28	CASSFRLRAFF